This record looks at one T cell receptor beta chain sequence and its context. The data stem from a study of shared clonotypes between healthy human individuals. The CDR3 spans 13 residues. Germline V CDR1 and CDR2: MNHEY, SVGAGI. Trimming cost V 4 bases and J 7 bases, with 14 bases left between them. The protocol was immunoSEQ multiplex PCR, while the TCRdb copy is restricted to in-frame clones and leaves out a portion. This sample has approximately 2.4 million clones, with under 97% found just once. The sequenced material came from naive CD4+ T cells sorted from blood. Noted subset: CD45RA+ positively selected. This TCR came from a man aged 18 to 30 in good health. The chain joins TRBV6-5 to TRBJ2-7, with D possibly TRBD1 on 6 matching bases. The CDR3 nucleotides are TGTGCCAGCAGTTCCACAGGGCTTAATGAGCAGTACTTC. This encodes CASSSTGLNEQYF.